These 17 T cell receptor beta chains share one sample of origin, sequenced in a study of blood T cell repertoires in COVID-19 (dated by TCRdb to 2019 to 2021). The library relied on the immunoSEQ multiplex PCR assay. Drawn from immuneACCESS, this table holds only the in-frame rearrangements with V and J called that TCRdb kept. Clones are partly lost; checked studies trace under half to an unresolved V gene and leave the rest unexplained. The sample has approximately 200,000 clones on record, approximately 80% of them singletons. Together, the top ten hold around 11% of the sample. Material: peripheral blood. All receptors come from a woman aged 50 to 60 with acute or convalescent COVID-19.

The chain couples TRBV5-1 to TRBJ2-6, with D possibly being TRBD1 (6 bases). V lost 1 base, J lost 0 bases, and 17 bases lay in between. From germline, CDR1 is SGHRS and CDR2 YFSETQ. CDR3 length: 19 amino acids. The CDR3 coding sequence is TGCGCCAGCAGCTTGCTGGGGGCGGCTTCCAGCTCTGGGGCCAACGTCCTGACTTTC. It specifies CASSLLGAASSSGANVLTF. The full variable domain, completed using reference TRBV5-1 and TRBJ2-6, is KAGVTQTPRYLIKTRGQQVTLSCSPISGHRSVSWYQQTPGQGLQFLFEYFSETQRNKGNFPGRFSGRQFSNSRSEMNVSTLELGDSALYLCASSLLGAASSSGANVLTFGAGSRLTVL.

The rearrangement uses TRBV29-1 and TRBJ2-5; no clear D gene. The CDR3 is 13 amino acids. From germline, CDR1 is SQVTM and CDR2 ANQGSEA. V was shortened by 0 bases and J by 5 bases, with 10 bases between the two germline ends. The CDR3: CSVEERNPETQYF. CDR3 in DNA: TGCAGCGTTGAAGAGCGGAATCCGGAGACCCAGTACTTC.

CDR3 protein: CASCPGRSRDQPQHF. CDR3 DNA sequence: TGTGCCAGCTGTCCTGGACGGAGCAGGGATCAGCCCCAGCATTTT. This chain connects TRBV27 to TRBJ1-5, with a tentative D call TRBD1 (5 bases). Between the trimmed V and J ends, which lost 8 bases and 5 bases, there was a span of 19 bases. This CDR3 has 15 amino acids. The V gene's germline CDR1 is MNHEY and CDR2 SMNVEV (reference sequence).

The chain links TRBV28 to TRBJ2-7, with unresolved D. CDR1 and CDR2 (germline): MDHEN, SYDVKM. This CDR3 contains 13 residues. V was cut by 2 bases and J by 4 bases, with 9 bases left in between. Written as DNA, the CDR3 is TGTGCCAGCAGTTTACCTGAGACTTACGAGCAGTACTTC. Translating it yields CASSLPETYEQYF.

V gene TRBV5-1 combines with J gene TRBJ2-6; 7 positions match TRBD1. Germline trimming cut 1 base from V and 0 bases from J; bases unmatched to any gene: 4. Germline-derived CDR1 and CDR2 are SGHRS and YFSETQ. The CDR3 covers 17 residues. CDR3 nucleotides: TGCGCCAGCAGCTTGTTTCCAGGGGGCTCTGGGGCCAACGTCCTGACTTTC. This translates into CASSLFPGGSGANVLTF.

This clone was seen more than once but under ten times. The DNA for the CDR3 is TGTGCCATCAGGGAGACAGGGAACACTGAAGCTTTCTTT. It codes for CAIRETGNTEAFF. This chain joins TRBV10-3 and TRBJ1-1, with TRBD1 as a possible D gene (6 bases). Germline lookup yields CDR1 ENHRY and CDR2 SYGVKD. The CDR3 loop spans 13 amino acids. Deletions cut 6 bases from V and 1 base from J, with 9 bases between.

This clone occurred once. The rearrangement links TRBV11-2 to TRBJ2-7; D gene uncertain. The CDR3 loop spans 14 amino acids. Germline assignment: CDR1 SGHAT and CDR2 FQNNGV. The V end lost 5 bases, the J end lost 6 bases, and 17 bases lay between the germline ends. The CDR3 DNA reads TGTGCCAGCAGCCCCCAGTCTGGTTTCCTCGAGCAGTACTTC. Its protein product is CASSPQSGFLEQYF.

This clone was seen just once. V is TRBV6-2 or TRBV6-3 and J is TRBJ1-5, with TRBD1 matching over 7 bases. The CDR3 sequence is 19 residues long. Germline V gene sequence: CDR1 MNHEY, CDR2 SVGEGT. V lost 5 bases, J lost 5 bases, and 21 bases stayed unmatched. CDR3 bases: TGTGCCAGCAGTCAATTACGGACAGGCTCCTTCACCCGCCATCAGCCCCAGCATTTT. Its protein is CASSQLRTGSFTRHQPQHF.

The chain links TRBV6-1 to TRBJ1-1; unclear D gene. In germline, CDR1 is MNHNS, CDR2 SASEGT. Trimming cost V 2 bases and J 1 base, with 11 bases left between them. The CDR3 extends over 15 amino acids. CDR3 sequence (DNA): TGTGCCAGCAGTGAATTGATGACACCGAACACTGAAGCTTTCTTT. The encoded protein is CASSELMTPNTEAFF.

This clone was observed many times. The gene calls are TRBV15 and TRBJ2-2; 9 nucleotides agree with TRBD1. J was trimmed by 1 base and V by 1 base; bases with no gene match: 13. Germline CDR1 and CDR2: LNHNV and YYDKDF (reference sequence). CDR3 length: 20 amino acids. The CDR3 reads CATSRGLGTGGAGNTGELFF. The CDR3, as DNA: TGTGCCACCAGCAGAGGGTTGGGAACAGGGGGCGCGGGGAACACCGGGGAGCTGTTTTTT.

This chain connects TRBV6-6 to TRBJ1-2; TRBD1 matches at 8 bases. The CDR3 extends over 15 amino acids. Losses at the gene ends were 7 bases for V and 3 bases for J; bases not matched to a gene: 10. From germline, CDR1 is MNHNY and CDR2 SVGAGI (reference sequence). In DNA, the CDR3 is TGTGCCAGCATACGAGGCGGGACAGGCGACTATGGCTACACCTTC. Amino acid sequence: CASIRGGTGDYGYTF.

This sequence joins TRBV9 and TRBJ2-6; a weak D match, TRBD1 (6 bases). V was shortened by 3 bases and J by 1 base, with 11 bases between the two germline ends. Germline V CDR1 and CDR2: SGDLS, YYNGEE. The CDR3 totals 16 residues. Here the CDR3 reads CASSARQASGANVLTF. CDR3 DNA sequence: TGTGCCAGCAGCGCCCGACAGGCGTCTGGGGCCAACGTCCTGACTTTC.

The rearrangement joins TRBV24-1 to TRBJ2-7; D ambiguous. The ends were cut back, 3 bases at V and 4 bases at J, with 6 bases in the middle. This CDR3 is 12 amino acids long. CDR1 KGHDR and CDR2 SFDVKD come from the germline V gene. CDR3 bases: TGTGCCACCAGTGATCCACAGTACGAGCAGTACTTC. Its translation: CATSDPQYEQYF.

This clone has just a few counts. The rearrangement joins TRBV7-2 to TRBJ2-3; TRBD2 is a possible D gene (5 bases). The length of the CDR3 is 16 residues. CDR1 is SGHTA, CDR2 FQGNSA, per germline. V lost 0 bases and J lost 0, with 10 bases in between. The CDR3 DNA follows: TGTGCCAGCAGCTTAGCGCAGAGGGCGAGCACAGATACGCAGTATTTT. It is translated as CASSLAQRASTDTQYF. Filled out from reference TRBV7-2 and TRBJ2-3, the complete variable domain reads GAGVSQSPSNKVTEKGKDVELRCDPISGHTALYWYRQSLGQGLEFLIYFQGNSAPDKSGLPSDRFSAERTGGSVSTLTIQRTQQEDSAVYLCASSLAQRASTDTQYFGPGTRLTVL.

The chain is built from TRBV30 and TRBJ1-4; a weak D match, TRBD1 (6 bases). With 0 bases removed from V and 7 bases from J, the gap between germline ends came to 12 bases. This CDR3 region has 14 residues. The V gene's germline CDR1 is GTSNPN and CDR2 SVGIG (reference sequence). The CDR3 bases are TGTGCCTGGAGTGTAACAGGGCTGGGTGAAAAACTGTTTTTT. Amino acids: CAWSVTGLGEKLFF. The full variable domain, its missing parts supplied by reference TRBV30 and TRBJ1-4, is SQTIHQWPATLVQPVGSPLSLECTVEGTSNPNLYWYRQAAGRGLQLLFYSVGIGQISSEVPQNLSASRPQDRQFILSSKKLLLSDSGFYLCAWSVTGLGEKLFFGSGTQLSVL.

The chain carries TRBV5-4 and TRBJ2-7, with 8 bases fitting TRBD1. Germline V lookup: CDR1 SGHNT, CDR2 YYREEE (reference sequence). The CDR3 spans 17 residues. After removal of 4 bases from V and 0 bases from J, the junction contained 12 bases not matched to a gene. CDR3 nucleotide sequence: TGTGCCAGCAGCCTTGTCGGACAGGGAGGAAGCTCCTACGAGCAGTACTTC. It encodes CASSLVGQGGSSYEQYF.

V and J are TRBV18 and TRBJ2-1; TRBD2 matches at 16 bases. From germline, CDR1 is KGHSH and CDR2 LQKENI. Losses at the gene ends were 5 bases for V and 14 bases for J; bases not matched to a gene: 12. The CDR3 spans 16 residues. CDR3 amino acids: CASSSGLAGGADLEFF. The DNA of the CDR3 is TGTGCCAGCTCATCGGGACTAGCGGGGGGGGCTGACCTCGAGTTCTTC.